This T cell receptor beta chain originates from a study of cytomegalovirus exposure and HLA in healthy donors. Background on the study: The study's early data release held tens of millions of unique TCRs from HLA-typed donors.

A multiplex PCR was run with 60 Vbeta primers and 13 Jbeta primers. Libraries were prepared by immunoSEQ multiplex PCR; TCRdb keeps only in-frame clonotypes and omits some of them. This table holds about 160,000 clones, about four fifths found once. This clone has just a few counts. What it recognizes is unknown. General study results and limits: Accurate HLA-A and HLA-B prediction from TCR beta sequences was reported for most subjects. As a later analysis showed, a missense DCLRE1C variant was linked to trimming of TCR beta V- and J-genes. TCR beta chains numbering some 160 were designated cytomegalovirus-associated.

CDR3 size: 15 residues. Per the germline V gene, CDR1 is SGHRS and CDR2 is YFSETQ. V was clipped by 4 bases and J by 5 bases; unmatched bases: 8. The origin of this receptor is a man aged 50-60 years in good health and CMV-seropositive. Sequenced: PBMCs. V gene TRBV5-1 combines with J gene TRBJ1-1, with TRBD1 identical over 10 bases. The chain's CDR3 is CASSVWTGGGTEAFF. In nucleotides, the CDR3 is TGCGCCAGCAGCGTTTGGACAGGGGGAGGGACTGAAGCTTTCTTT. The variable domain in full, with the rest retrieved from reference TRBV5-1 and TRBJ1-1, is KAGVTQTPRYLIKTRGQQVTLSCSPISGHRSVSWYQQTPGQGLQFLFEYFSETQRNKGNFPGRFSGRQFSNSRSEMNVSTLELGDSALYLCASSVWTGGGTEAFFGQGTRLTVV.